Each of the 18 T cell receptor beta chains below was sequenced from the same sample in a study of memory CD4+ T cells and cytomegalovirus serostatus. Clones were read by immunoSEQ multiplex PCR, and TCRdb kept only the in-frame ones, dropping some. The table records 45,000 or so clones, 70% to 80% of them present only once. Single viable CD3+CD4+CD8-CD45RO+ cells were sorted as the memory CD4+ T cells. The sequenced material came from memory CD4+ T cells from blood. These receptors were collected from an adult in good health and CMV-seronegative.

This clone was detected once. The CDR3 nucleotides read TGTGCCAGTAGTGTCACAGGGGGTTCGACTGAAGCTTTCTTT. This translates into CASSVTGGSTEAFF. The chain is built from TRBV19 and TRBJ1-1, with 8 positions matching TRBD1. Germline V gene data show CDR1 as LNHDA and CDR2 as SQIVND (reference sequence). The CDR3 is made up of 14 amino acids. V was clipped by 5 bases and J by 5 bases; unmatched bases: 7.

This clone was observed once. This chain links TRBV2 with TRBJ1-2; no clear D gene. There are 13 residues in the CDR3. Germline lookup yields CDR1 SNHLY and CDR2 FYNNEI. The germline V and J ends were trimmed by 0 bases and 8 bases, with 10 bases remaining between them. The CDR3 coding sequence is TGTGCCAGCAGTGAAGCGAGAGGGTGGGGCTACACCTTC. Encoded protein: CASSEARGWGYTF.

The gene calls are TRBV5-1 and TRBJ2-7, with TRBD2 as a possible D gene (6 bases). Germline CDR1 and CDR2: SGHRS and YFSETQ. Between the trimmed V and J ends, which lost 3 bases and 0 bases, there was a span of 10 bases. The CDR3 extends over 14 amino acids. This CDR3 reads CASSYSGSSYEQYF. The CDR3 nucleotides are TGCGCCAGCAGCTATAGCGGAAGCTCCTACGAGCAGTACTTC. The variable domain in full, completed from reference TRBV5-1 and TRBJ2-7, reads KAGVTQTPRYLIKTRGQQVTLSCSPISGHRSVSWYQQTPGQGLQFLFEYFSETQRNKGNFPGRFSGRQFSNSRSEMNVSTLELGDSALYLCASSYSGSSYEQYFGPGTRLTVT.

This clone was counted once. V is TRBV19 and J is TRBJ1-2; perhaps TRBD1 as D (5 bases). Trimming cost V 5 bases and J 5 bases, with 6 bases left between them. The length of the CDR3 is 11 residues. Germline V gene data show CDR1 as LNHDA and CDR2 as SQIVND (reference sequence). CDR3 in DNA: TGTGCCAGTAGTTCAGGGTATGGCTACACCTTC. Amino acid sequence: CASSSGYGYTF. The whole variable domain, remainder taken from reference TRBV19 and TRBJ1-2, is DGGITQSPKYLFRKEGQNVTLSCEQNLNHDAMYWYRQDPGQGLRLIYYSQIVNDFQKGDIAEGYSVSREKKESFPLTVTSAQKNPTAFYLCASSSGYGYTFGSGTRLTVV.

V usage is TRBV7-2 and J usage is TRBJ2-5; D gene ambiguous. CDR1 is SGHTA, CDR2 FQGNSA, per germline. V shed 4 bases and J shed 3 bases, with 9 bases lying between them. This CDR3 is built from 13 residues. The CDR3 loop is CASSSRSEETQYF. DNA for the CDR3: TGTGCCAGCAGCTCACGGTCGGAAGAGACCCAGTACTTC.

This clone is deemed medium-sized (0.01 to 0.1%). The CDR3 DNA is TGTGCCAGCAGCTTGGACAGCATGAACACTGAAGCTTTCTTT. Residues: CASSLDSMNTEAFF. The chain recombines TRBV5-4 with TRBJ1-1; no reliable D call. CDR3 length: 14 residues. The V and J ends lost 0 bases and 0 bases respectively, with 6 bases between them. Per germline, CDR1 SGHNT and CDR2 YYREEE (reference sequence).

The V call is TRBV30, the J call TRBJ2-7, with TRBD2 matching over 13 bases. CDR1 is GTSNPN, CDR2 SVGIG, per germline (reference sequence). With 2 bases clipped from V and 5 bases from J, the junction kept 9 bases outside the gene matches. The CDR3 length is 16 residues. CDR3 in DNA: TGTGCCTGGAGTCCCCCGACTAGCGGGAGGTTAGACGAGCAGTACTTC. Encoded protein: CAWSPPTSGRLDEQYF.

Concerning this clone: Relative to the germline gene, one junction end is altered; a read error may explain this. The sample holds other DNA sequences that translate to the same CDR3. This chain links TRBV29-1 with TRBJ1-5; possible D gene TRBD1, 5 bases. Germline V gives CDR1 SQVTM, CDR2 ANQGSEA. The CDR3 length is 13 residues. CDR3 nucleotide sequence: TGCAGCGTTGATAGAGGGGAGGGTCAGCCCCAACATTTT. As protein: CSVDRGEGQPQHF.

CDR3 coding DNA: TGTGCCAGCTCACCCAACAGCGAAGCTTTCTTT. It translates to CASSPNSEAFF. This chain connects TRBV18 to TRBJ1-1; no clear D gene. V was shortened by 3 bases and J by 8 bases, with 7 bases between the two germline ends. The CDR3 covers 11 residues. The germline V gene has CDR1 KGHSH and CDR2 LQKENI.

J is TRBJ1-2 and V is TRBV6-6; D remains ambiguous. Trimming shortened V by 6 bases and J by 1 base, and 9 bases separated the two germline ends. Germline-derived CDR1 and CDR2 are MNHNY and SVGAGI (reference sequence). The CDR3 loop spans 13 amino acids. CDR3 region: CASSLRNNYGYTF. In DNA, the CDR3 is TGTGCCAGCAGCTTAAGGAATAACTATGGCTACACCTTC.

The rearrangement uses TRBV4-2 and TRBJ2-7, with 14 nucleotides matching TRBD2. V lost 10 bases to trimming and J lost 6 bases; unmatched junction nucleotides: 5. This CDR3 has 13 amino acids. Germline CDR1 and CDR2: LGHNA and YNFKEQ. This CDR3 is CATGTSGSGEQYF. CDR3 DNA sequence: TGTGCCACCGGGACTAGCGGGAGTGGCGAGCAGTACTTC.

For the CDR3, the DNA is TGTGCCTGGACGGGGGATGTTCGGTCCTACAATGAGCAGTTCTTC. It codes for CAWTGDVRSYNEQFF. The gene calls are TRBV30 and TRBJ2-1, with TRBD2 as a possible D gene (6 bases). Germline CDR1 is GTSNPN and CDR2 is SVGIG (reference sequence). The CDR3 has 15 residues. Trimming pared 4 bases from V and 1 base from J, leaving 14 bases between.

With respect to this clone: The sample holds other DNA sequences that translate to the same CDR3. J is TRBJ1-3 and V is TRBV5-6; no definite D call. Germline V gene data show CDR1 as SGHDT and CDR2 as YYEEEE. The CDR3 is made up of 12 amino acids. V shed 4 bases and J shed 4 bases, with 6 bases lying between them. In DNA, the CDR3 is TGTGCCAGCAGCCTGGGAGGAAACACCATATATTTT. Its translation: CASSLGGNTIYF.

The CDR3 coding sequence is TGCGCCAGCAGCCAAGATCTGGCGGGGATGCGGACTGAAGCTTTCTTT. Amino acids: CASSQDLAGMRTEAFF. This chain connects TRBV4-1 to TRBJ1-1; D call uncertain. Germline V gene lookup returns CDR1 MGHRA and CDR2 YSYEKL. There are 16 residues in the CDR3. The V gene lost 0 bases and the J gene lost 5 bases, with 16 bases spanning the gap.

The chain couples TRBV11-2 to TRBJ1-1; D unresolved. V dropped 3 bases and J dropped 6 bases, with 11 bases sitting between them. The CDR3 runs to 13 residues. Looked up from germline, CDR1 is SGHAT and CDR2 is FQNNGV. CDR3 in DNA: TGTGCCAGCAGCTTCTTGGGTTACGCTGAAGCTTTCTTT. This encodes CASSFLGYAEAFF. Complete variable domain (other parts from reference TRBV11-2 and TRBJ1-1): EAGVAQSPRYKIIEKRQSVAFWCNPISGHATLYWYQQILGQGPKLLIQFQNNGVVDDSQLPKDRFSAERLKGVDSTLKIQPAKLEDSAVYLCASSFLGYAEAFFGQGTRLTVV.

The chain combines TRBV6-1 with TRBJ2-3; 8 bases align to TRBD1. V was clipped by 6 bases and J by 1 base; unmatched bases: 3. CDR1 MNHNS and CDR2 SASEGT come from the germline V gene. This CDR3 region has 14 residues. The CDR3 region has the DNA TGTGCCAGCAGACAGGGGGATGGCACAGATACGCAGTATTTT. This translates into CASRQGDGTDTQYF.

This chain uses TRBV5-1 with TRBJ1-1; D not resolved. Trimming removed 6 bases from V and 1 base from J, with 7 bases in between. The CDR3 loop spans 12 amino acids. The germline V gene has CDR1 SGHRS and CDR2 YFSETQ. The DNA for the CDR3 is TGCGCCAGCAACAGCCAGAACACTGAAGCTTTCTTT. It codes for CASNSQNTEAFF.

The chain recombines TRBV7-2 with TRBJ1-2, with 9 bases aligning to TRBD1. The CDR3 covers 14 residues. Trimming at V came to 1 base and at J to 7 bases, leaving 4 bases not matched to a gene. Per the germline V gene, CDR1 is SGHTA and CDR2 is FQGNSA. The CDR3: CASSLGDRVGGYTF. DNA of the CDR3: TGTGCCAGCAGCTTAGGGGACAGGGTTGGTGGCTACACCTTC.